This TCR beta chain comes out of a study of blood T cell repertoires in COVID-19. Study summary: The study drew acute and convalescent COVID-19 samples from the United States, Italy and Spain. T cells, B-cell-depleted T cells, or PBMCs provided the cDNA or gDNA that served as material.

Clones were read by immunoSEQ multiplex PCR, and TCRdb kept only the in-frame ones, dropping some. The repertoire holds roughly 190,000 clones, with just under 85% as singletons. Germline V gives CDR1 SGHTA, CDR2 FQGTGA. The junction had 3 bases not matched to a gene; V was cut back by 1 base and J by 7 bases. The CDR3 spans 16 residues. The clonotype comes from a woman aged 65 to 85 with active or convalescent COVID-19. This rearrangement joins TRBV7-3 to TRBJ2-1; 14 nucleotides line up with TRBD2. Sequenced input: peripheral blood. CDR3 loop: CASSLMGLAGENEQFF. DNA for the CDR3: TGTGCCAGCAGCTTAATGGGACTAGCGGGAGAAAATGAGCAGTTCTTC.